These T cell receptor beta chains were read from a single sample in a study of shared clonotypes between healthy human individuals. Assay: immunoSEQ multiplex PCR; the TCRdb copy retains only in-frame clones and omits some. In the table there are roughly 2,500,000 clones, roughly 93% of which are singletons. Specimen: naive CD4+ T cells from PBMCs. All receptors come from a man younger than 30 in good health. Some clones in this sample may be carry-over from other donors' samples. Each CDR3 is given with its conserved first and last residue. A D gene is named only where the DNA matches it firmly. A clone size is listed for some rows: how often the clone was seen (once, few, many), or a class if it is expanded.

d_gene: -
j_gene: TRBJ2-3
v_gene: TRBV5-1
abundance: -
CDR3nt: TGCGCCAGCAGCTTGGAGGGCGGGACAGATACGCAGTATTTT
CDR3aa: CASSLEGGTDTQYF

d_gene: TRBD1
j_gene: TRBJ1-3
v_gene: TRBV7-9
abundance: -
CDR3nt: TGTGCCAGCAGCGCGGGACAGGGAGGAAACACCATATATTTT
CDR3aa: CASSAGQGGNTIYF

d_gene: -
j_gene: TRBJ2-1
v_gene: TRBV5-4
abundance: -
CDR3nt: TGTGCCAGCAGCTTGGCCGGCCCATCCTACAATGAGCAGTTCTTC
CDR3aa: CASSLAGPSYNEQFF

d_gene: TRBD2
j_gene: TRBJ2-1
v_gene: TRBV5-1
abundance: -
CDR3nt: TGCGCCAGCAGCCTCTCGGGACTAGCGGGATGGGGTGAGCAGTTCTTC
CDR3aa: CASSLSGLAGWGEQFF

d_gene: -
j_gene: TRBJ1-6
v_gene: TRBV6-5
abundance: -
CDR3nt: TGTGCCAGCAGTTACTCAAGGCAGAAAGATTCACCCCTCCACTTT
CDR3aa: CASSYSRQKDSPLHF

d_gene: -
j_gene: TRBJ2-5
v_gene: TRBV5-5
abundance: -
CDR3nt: TGTGCCAGCAGCTTGAGCTCGGTGGAGGAGACCCAGTACTTC
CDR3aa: CASSLSSVEETQYF

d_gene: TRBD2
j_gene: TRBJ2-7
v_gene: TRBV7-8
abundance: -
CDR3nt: TGTGCCAGCAGCCTGACCGGGACTAGCGGCTACGAGCAGTACTTC
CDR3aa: CASSLTGTSGYEQYF

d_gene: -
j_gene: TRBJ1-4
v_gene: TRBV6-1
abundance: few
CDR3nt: TGTGCCAGCACCGACACCTGGGGGAGTGAAAAACTGTTTTTT
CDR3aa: CASTDTWGSEKLFF

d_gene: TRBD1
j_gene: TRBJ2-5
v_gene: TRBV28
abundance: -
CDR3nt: TGTGCCAGCAGTTTATTGGGGGCCGGGACAGGGGGCTCTGAGACCCAGTACTTC
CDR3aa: CASSLLGAGTGGSETQYF

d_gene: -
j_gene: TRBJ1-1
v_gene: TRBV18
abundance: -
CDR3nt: TGTGCCAGCTCATTTAATCTGCGGAACACTGAAGCTTTCTTT
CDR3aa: CASSFNLRNTEAFF

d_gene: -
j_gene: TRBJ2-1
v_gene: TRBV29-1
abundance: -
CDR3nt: TGCAGCGTAGGTACAGGGCTCGATGAGCAGTTCTTC
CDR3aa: CSVGTGLDEQFF

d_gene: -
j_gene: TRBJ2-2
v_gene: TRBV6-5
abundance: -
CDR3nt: TGTGCCAGCAGTTCGACCGGGGAGCTGTTTTTT
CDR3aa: CASSSTGELFF

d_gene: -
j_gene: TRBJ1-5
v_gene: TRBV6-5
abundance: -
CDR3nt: TGTGCCAGCAGGCAGGATAGCAATCAGCCCCAGCATTTT
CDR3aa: CASRQDSNQPQHF

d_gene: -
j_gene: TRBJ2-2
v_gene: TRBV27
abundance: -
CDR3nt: TGTGCCAGCAGTTTATTTGGGTTCGGGTCGTCCGGGGAGCTGTTTTTT
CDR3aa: CASSLFGFGSSGELFF

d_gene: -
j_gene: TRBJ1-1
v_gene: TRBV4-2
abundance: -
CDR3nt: TGTGCCAGCACTTCACAAAAACGGGGAAGGGACACTGAAGCTTTCTTT
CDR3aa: CASTSQKRGRDTEAFF

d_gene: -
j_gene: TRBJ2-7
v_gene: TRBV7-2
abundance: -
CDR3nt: TGTGCCAGCAGCTTAGCGCTCAGGGCGGGCGAGCAGTACTTC
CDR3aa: CASSLALRAGEQYF

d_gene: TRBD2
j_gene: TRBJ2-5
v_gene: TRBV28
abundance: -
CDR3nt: TGTGCCAGCAGTTTAAGTTTTGGGGGGAGGGCCAAAGAGACCCAGTACTTC
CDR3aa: CASSLSFGGRAKETQYF

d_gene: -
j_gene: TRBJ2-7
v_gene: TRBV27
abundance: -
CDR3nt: TGTGCCAGCAGTTCCAGTTCCTCGGGGAGTTACGAGCAGTACTTC
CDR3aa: CASSSSSSGSYEQYF

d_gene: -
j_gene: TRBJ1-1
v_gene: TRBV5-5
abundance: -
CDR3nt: TGTGCCAGCAGCTCCTATTTGAACACTGAAGCTTTCTTT
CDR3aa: CASSSYLNTEAFF

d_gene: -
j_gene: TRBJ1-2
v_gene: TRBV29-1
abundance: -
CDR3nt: TGCAGCGTGGGGGGGTTCAACTATGGCTACACCTTC
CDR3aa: CSVGGFNYGYTF

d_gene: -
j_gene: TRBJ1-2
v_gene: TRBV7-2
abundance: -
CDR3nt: TGTGCCAGCAGCTTAGAAGTGAGCGGCTACACCTTC
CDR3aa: CASSLEVSGYTF

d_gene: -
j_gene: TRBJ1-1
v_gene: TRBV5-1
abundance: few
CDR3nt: TGCGCCAGCTCCGGACAGAACACTGAAGCTTTCTTT
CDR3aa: CASSGQNTEAFF

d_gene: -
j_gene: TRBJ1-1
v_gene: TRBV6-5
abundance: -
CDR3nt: TGTGCCAGCAGTTACCGACCGGGGAACACTGAAGCTTTCTTT
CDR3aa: CASSYRPGNTEAFF

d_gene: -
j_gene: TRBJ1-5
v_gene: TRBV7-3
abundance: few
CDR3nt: TGTGCCAGCAGCACTCAGGGAGGCCAGCCCCAGCATTTT
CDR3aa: CASSTQGGQPQHF

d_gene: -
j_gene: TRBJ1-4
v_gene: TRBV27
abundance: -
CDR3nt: TGTGCCAGCAGGGCATACCTTCAGAATGAAAAACTGTTTTTT
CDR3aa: CASRAYLQNEKLFF

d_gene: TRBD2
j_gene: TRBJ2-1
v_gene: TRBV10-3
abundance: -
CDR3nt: TGTGCCATCAGACCCGTAGCGGGAGAGCAGTTCTTC
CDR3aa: CAIRPVAGEQFF

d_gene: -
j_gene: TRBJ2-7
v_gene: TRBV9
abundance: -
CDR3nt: TGTGCCAGCAGCGTAGATACTAATTGGGAGTTGCACTTC
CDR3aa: CASSVDTNWELHF

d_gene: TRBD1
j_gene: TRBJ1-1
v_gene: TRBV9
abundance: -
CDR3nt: TGTGCCAGCAGCACCACCACAGGGGGAACTGAAGCTTTCTTT
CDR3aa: CASSTTTGGTEAFF

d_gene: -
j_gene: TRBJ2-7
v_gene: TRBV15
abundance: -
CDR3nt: TGTGCCACCAGTCTTAGGGGGGCCCCCGAGCAGTACTTC
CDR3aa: CATSLRGAPEQYF

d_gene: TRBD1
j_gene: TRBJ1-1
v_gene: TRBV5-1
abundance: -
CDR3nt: TGCGCCAGCACCGTTACAGGGGGCTCGAACACTGAAGCTTTCTTT
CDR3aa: CASTVTGGSNTEAFF

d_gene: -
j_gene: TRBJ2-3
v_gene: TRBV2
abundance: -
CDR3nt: TGTGCCTGGAAGGGGGGTACGCAGTATTTT
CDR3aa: CAWKGGTQYF

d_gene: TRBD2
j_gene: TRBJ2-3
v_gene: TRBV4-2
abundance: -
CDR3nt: TGTGCCAGCAGCCCGGGACTAGCGGGAGGCTTCACAGATACGCAGTATTTT
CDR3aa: CASSPGLAGGFTDTQYF

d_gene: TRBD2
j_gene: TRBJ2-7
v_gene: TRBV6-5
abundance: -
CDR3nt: TGTGCCACGGGGGGGGACAACTCCTACGAGCAGTACTTC
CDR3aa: CATGGDNSYEQYF

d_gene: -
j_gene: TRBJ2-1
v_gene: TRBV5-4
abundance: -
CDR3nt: TGTGCCAGCAGCTCCTTGAGTTACAATGAGCAGTTCTTC
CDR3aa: CASSSLSYNEQFF

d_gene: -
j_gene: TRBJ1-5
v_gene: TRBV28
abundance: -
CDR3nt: TGTGCCAGCTTGGGCCCGGGGACGAAGATTCAGCCCCAGCATTTT
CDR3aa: CASLGPGTKIQPQHF

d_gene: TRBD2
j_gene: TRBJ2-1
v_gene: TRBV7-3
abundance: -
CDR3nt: TGTGCCAGCAGCTTGACTAGCGGGAGACCCTACAATGAGCAGTTCTTC
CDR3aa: CASSLTSGRPYNEQFF

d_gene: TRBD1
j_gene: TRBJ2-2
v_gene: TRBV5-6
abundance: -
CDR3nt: TGTGCCAGCAGCCCGGGACAGGGGAAAACCGGGGAGCTGTTTTTT
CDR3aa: CASSPGQGKTGELFF

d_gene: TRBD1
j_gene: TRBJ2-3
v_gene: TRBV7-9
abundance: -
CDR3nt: TGTGCCAGCAGCTTAGAACAGGGGGCGGCGCAGTATTTT
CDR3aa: CASSLEQGAAQYF

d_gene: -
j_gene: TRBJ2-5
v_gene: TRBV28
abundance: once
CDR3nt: TGTGCCAGCAGTTTCTCTGGGACGACTCAAGAGACCCAGTACTTC
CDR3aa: CASSFSGTTQETQYF

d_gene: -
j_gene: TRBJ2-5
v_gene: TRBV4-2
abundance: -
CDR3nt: TGTGCCAGCAGCACACACAAGGGACTGGTCCAAGAGACCCAGTACTTC
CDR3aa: CASSTHKGLVQETQYF

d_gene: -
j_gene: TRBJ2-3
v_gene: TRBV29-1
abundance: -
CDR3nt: TGCAGCGTACTTACAGACAGGCGAACCACAGATACGCAGTATTTT
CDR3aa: CSVLTDRRTTDTQYF

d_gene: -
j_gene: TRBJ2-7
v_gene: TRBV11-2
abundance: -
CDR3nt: TGTGCCAGCAGCTTAAGAGGGGGGGAGTACTTC
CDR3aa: CASSLRGGEYF

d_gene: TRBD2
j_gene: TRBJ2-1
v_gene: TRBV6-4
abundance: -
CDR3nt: TGTGCCAGCAGCTTTACTAGCGGGAGCTCCTACAATGAGCAGTTCTTC
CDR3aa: CASSFTSGSSYNEQFF